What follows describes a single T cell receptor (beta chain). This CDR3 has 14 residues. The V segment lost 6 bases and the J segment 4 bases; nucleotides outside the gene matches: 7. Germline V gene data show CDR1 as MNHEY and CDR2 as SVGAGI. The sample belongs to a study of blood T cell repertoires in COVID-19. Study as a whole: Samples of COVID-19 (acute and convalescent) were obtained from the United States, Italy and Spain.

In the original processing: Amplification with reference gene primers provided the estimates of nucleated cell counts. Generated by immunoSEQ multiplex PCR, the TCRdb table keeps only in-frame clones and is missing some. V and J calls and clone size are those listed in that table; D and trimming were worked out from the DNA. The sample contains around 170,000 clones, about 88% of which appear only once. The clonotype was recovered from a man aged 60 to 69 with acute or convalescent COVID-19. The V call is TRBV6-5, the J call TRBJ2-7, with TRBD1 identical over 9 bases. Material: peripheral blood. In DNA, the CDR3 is TGTGCCAGCAGGACGGGACAGGGAGGGTACGAGCAGTACTTC. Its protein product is CASRTGQGGYEQYF.